The rows below give T cell receptor beta chains drawn from one sample of a study of neoadjuvant anti-PD-1 for oral cavity cancer. Sequencing used immunoSEQ multiplex PCR; TCRdb keeps in-frame clones, though not all of them. This table has approximately 67,000 clones, around 83% appearing once. Specimen: PBMCs, collected before nivolumab (anti-PD-1) treatment. Every receptor here comes from a person between 35 and 79 years old with oral cavity squamous cell carcinoma. Each CDR3 is given without its conserved first and last residue. Fields, in order: J gene, D gene, V gene, CDR3 protein. A D gene is named only where the DNA matches it firmly.

TRBJ1-1 | TRBD1 | TRBV19 | ASSRPDRVGTEAF
TRBJ1-1 | NA | TRBV11-2 | ASSLVRGNTEAF
TRBJ1-2 | NA | TRBV7-8 | ASSLGLGEGYT
TRBJ2-3 | NA | TRBV27 | ASREGLSTDTQY
TRBJ2-6 | NA | TRBV6-4 | ASSDRAGANVLT
TRBJ1-4 | NA | TRBV7-8 | ASSPTRGVEKLF
TRBJ1-1 | NA | TRBV10-3 | AISVGGNPEAF
TRBJ2-1 | NA | TRBV5-1 | ASSLWDQSSYNEQF
TRBJ2-6 | NA | TRBV9 | ASSPQGRGANVLT
TRBJ1-2 | NA | TRBV27 | ASSLTPRDAGWGGYT
TRBJ1-4 | NA | TRBV9 | ASSAGTVNEKLF
TRBJ1-2 | NA | TRBV6-1 | ASSPPDSNYGYT
TRBJ1-3 | NA | TRBV10-1 | ASIATPLRISGNTIY
TRBJ1-1 | NA | TRBV11-2 | ASSLGSGVAF
TRBJ1-1 | NA | TRBV4-1 | ASSPGPPRRMNTEAF
TRBJ2-3 | TRBD2 | TRBV4-1 | ASSQQPGLAADTQY
TRBJ2-7 | TRBD1 | TRBV19 | ASSPRYILGTDYEQY
TRBJ2-7 | NA | TRBV19 | ASSRAIPPYEQY
TRBJ2-3 | TRBD1 | TRBV2 | ASRTGRLTDTQY
TRBJ1-1 | TRBD1 | TRBV6-1 | ASSEQGALDTEAF
TRBJ1-1 | NA | TRBV5-1 | ASRLDGVLNTEAF
TRBJ2-7 | NA | TRBV15 | ATSRSLYAAAIPEQY
TRBJ1-1 | NA | TRBV13 | ASSLERWTEAF
TRBJ2-7 | TRBD2 | TRBV5-6 | ASSLANGLAVEQY
TRBJ1-5 | NA | TRBV27 | ASSDTGQPNQPQH
TRBJ1-3 | TRBD1 | TRBV4-2 | ASKKQGEGNTIY
TRBJ1-3 | NA | TRBV5-1 | ASSSGSGNTIY
TRBJ1-6 | TRBD1 | TRBV9 | ASSTTGTVNSPLH
TRBJ2-1 | TRBD2 | TRBV28 | ASSPTSSGYNEQF
TRBJ1-1 | NA | TRBV5-1 | ASSLGGFTEAF
TRBJ2-7 | TRBD2 | TRBV30 | AWNGRTSGRASHEQY
TRBJ2-1 | TRBD2 | TRBV5-1 | ASSFTSGDYNEQF
TRBJ2-1 | NA | TRBV30 | AWSPISVYNEQF
TRBJ2-1 | NA | TRBV7-6 | ASSSRRGGNEQF
TRBJ1-1 | TRBD1 | TRBV19 | ASNPGTGFTEAF
TRBJ1-2 | NA | TRBV6-5 | ASSRDRLYLGGYT
TRBJ1-5 | NA | TRBV7-2 | ASSLGKGRQPQH
TRBJ2-3 | NA | TRBV5-1 | ASSLVSAADTQY
TRBJ1-5 | NA | TRBV6-1 | ASSVWDSNQPQH
TRBJ1-2 | NA | TRBV9 | ASLSLNYGYT
TRBJ1-2 | NA | TRBV5-4 | ASRQGLGYGYT
TRBJ2-7 | NA | TRBV7-6 | ASSPGLYRDGSSYEQY
TRBJ1-6 | TRBD1 | TRBV15 | ATRTGTGRSPLH